These T cell receptor beta chains were read from a single sample in a study of cytomegalovirus exposure and HLA in healthy donors. Sequencing was performed with immunoSEQ multiplex PCR; in TCRdb, only in-frame clones are kept and a portion is missing. The sample lists 180,000 or so clones, roughly 82% occurring once. The sample was PBMCs. The receptors shown here come from a man in his forties in good health and CMV-seronegative. The CDR3 runs from the conserved cysteine through the conserved F or W.

TRBJ2-4 | TRBV11-3 | CASSLDQASNIQYF
TRBJ2-5 | TRBV6-5 | CASSYGRGEETQYF
TRBJ2-5 | TRBV18 | CASSPIGRETQYF
TRBJ2-5 | TRBV5-4 | CASSLGGGRETQYF
TRBJ2-5 | TRBV29-1 | CSVERQETQYF
TRBJ2-3 | TRBV4-1 | CASSQFPRGRGHTDTQYF
TRBJ2-5 | TRBV18 | CASSPRQGVETQYF
TRBJ2-7 | TRBV28 | CASSFGRYGTGDYEQYF
TRBJ2-4 | TRBV11-2 | CASSQRLVSKNIQYF
TRBJ1-5 | TRBV6-6 | CASSYGTGNQPQHF
TRBJ2-2 | TRBV9 | CASSSGEGATGELFF
TRBJ2-1 | TRBV30 | CAWGQGINEQFF
TRBJ1-1 | TRBV15 | CATLAGGGRANTEAFF
TRBJ1-1 | TRBV11-3 | CASSLGGGRGGQNTEAFF
TRBJ1-5 | TRBV5-5 | CASSSVQGYGNQPQHF
TRBJ2-3 | TRBV5-4 | CASSLALTGSADTQYF
TRBJ1-1 | TRBV7-9 | CATGEDRAMNTEAFF
TRBJ1-1 | TRBV7-9 | CASSARSVEAFF
TRBJ2-7 | TRBV11-3 | CASSSRTSGFYEQYF
TRBJ2-3 | TRBV5-1 | CASSLDSSDTQYF
TRBJ1-2 | TRBV5-4 | CASSADRGRRNYGYTF
TRBJ1-1 | TRBV19 | CASRPTGATEAFF
TRBJ2-1 | TRBV28 | CASSLSPGLGSSYNEQFF
TRBJ2-7 | TRBV5-1 | CASSSRQGPYEQYF
TRBJ2-7 | TRBV6-1 | CASSLDRNSYEQYF
TRBJ1-1 | TRBV28 | CATLGTGDRDEAFF
TRBJ2-3 | TRBV5-8 | CASSLSEVTQYF
TRBJ1-4 | TRBV18 | CASSPGFGGNEKLFF
TRBJ2-7 | TRBV6-1 | CASRDAGGVGQYF
TRBJ2-1 | TRBV10-2 | CASRMDPGYNEQFF
TRBJ1-5 | TRBV7-2 | CASSSGTGGRQPQHF
TRBJ2-2 | TRBV9 | CASSVVAGGQGTGELFF
TRBJ1-2 | TRBV5-1 | CASSPTGESYGYTF
TRBJ2-7 | TRBV4-3 | CASSQDQMPGVLYEQYF
TRBJ1-5 | TRBV27 | CASSLKNPSGSNQPQHF
TRBJ2-7 | TRBV7-8 | CASSLDRAYEQYF
TRBJ2-1 | TRBV5-1 | CASSLLGPLEQFF
TRBJ1-3 | TRBV5-1 | CASSLTGEVAGNTIYF
TRBJ2-1 | TRBV19 | CASSIRGGLSEQFF
TRBJ1-1 | TRBV27 | CASSFGGGAFF
TRBJ2-5 | TRBV7-2 | CASSSGQRRETQYF
TRBJ2-1 | TRBV4-2 | CASSGLAGGLRDNEQFF
TRBJ1-2 | TRBV7-2 | CASSLESGDYGYTF
TRBJ2-3 | TRBV6-1 | CASSVTSRDWATQYF
TRBJ2-7 | TRBV5-4 | CASSPGQGSYEQYF
TRBJ1-4 | TRBV11-3 | CASSLDSLPATNEKLFF
TRBJ1-4 | TRBV2 | CASNPGQGAANEKLFF
TRBJ2-3 | TRBV4-2 | CASSHGAFQTDTQYF
TRBJ1-6 | TRBV5-1 | CASSGGQGFVSPLHF
TRBJ2-4 | TRBV9 | CASSAATLPSSGIQYF
TRBJ1-5 | TRBV7-2 | CASSLETVRNQPQHF
TRBJ2-1 | TRBV7-2 | CASSPTDRLIDEQFF
TRBJ2-7 | TRBV4-2 | CASSQDRGFASYEQYF
TRBJ1-6 | TRBV18 | CASSPGQGASPLHF
TRBJ1-4 | TRBV29-1 | CSAADRGLTKLFF
TRBJ2-5 | TRBV10-3 | CAISEILGWSGEKRQETQYF